The T cell receptor (beta chain) under discussion was sequenced for a study of radiotherapy plus CTLA-4 blockade in lung cancer. Study information: Approximately 18% of patients responded objectively, and about 33% achieved disease control.

Clones were sequenced by immunoSEQ multiplex PCR, and TCRdb holds only the in-frame ones, with some missing. The sample lists approximately 14,000 clones; less than 75% were seen once. Focal radiation plus CTLA-4 blockade with ipilimumab was given to patients with chemo-refractory metastatic non-small-cell lung cancer. Study-wide points: Reported findings show early blood T cell clone dynamics, with interferon-beta, best predicted response. Radiotherapy plus ipilimumab was followed by expansion in blood of tumor-derived TCR clones.

This clone was recorded a few times. What it binds is not known. The CDR3 spans 14 residues. Per the germline V gene, CDR1 is LNHDA and CDR2 is SQIVND (reference sequence). The V gene end was trimmed by 6 bases and the J gene end by 3 bases; junction bases not matched to a gene: 6. Material: peripheral blood, obtained from a patient treated with radiotherapy plus ipilimumab. This chain uses TRBV19 with TRBJ2-3, with TRBD2 matching 7 bases. This clonotype was obtained from a human donor with non-small cell lung cancer whose response to radiotherapy plus ipilimumab could not be evaluated. For the CDR3, the DNA is TGTGCCAGTAGCTTCGGGGGGATTACAGATACGCAGTATTTT. Its protein is CASSFGGITDTQYF.